This record looks at one T cell receptor beta chain sequence and its context. The antigen remains undetermined. One end of the junction varies from germline; a read error may be responsible. These data originate in a study of regulatory T cells in long-lasting Graves disease. Study findings and constraints: Public clonotype sharing was higher in persistent than newly diagnosed patients.

The length of the CDR3 is 16 residues. The germline CDR1 and CDR2 sequences are LNHDA and SQIVND (reference sequence). Time point of the sample: newly diagnosed GD, antithyroid drugs for less than 3 months. There was RNA extracted from PBMCs, and the TCR library was made from it. Combining iRepertoire HTBI primers with Arm-PCR of CDR3 regions, the authors built TCR beta libraries. TCRdb called the multiplex PCR reads again in MiXCR, with one record for every CDR3 protein. The table includes hundreds of thousands of distinct CDR3 sequences, roughly 16% detected once. The same sample was also used in a study of T cells in Graves' hyperthyroidism and ophthalmopathy. Per that paper: The hyperthyroidism was newly diagnosed and had lasted under 2 months; the patients were aged 18 to 65. Exclusion followed for patients with uncontrolled infection, other autoimmune disease, pregnancy or lactation.

The sequence derives from a woman younger than 45 with Graves disease. Material: peripheral blood mononuclear cells (PBMCs), obtained at new diagnosis, from a patient treated with antithyroid drugs. The V call is TRBV19, the J call TRBJ1-2, with unresolved D. The CDR3 coding sequence is TGTGCCAGTAGTATAGATCAACGTCCAGAAAACTGTGGCTACACCTTC. It specifies CASSIDQRPENCGYTF.